This T cell receptor beta chain was sequenced in a study of cytomegalovirus exposure and HLA in healthy donors. Findings and caveats of the study: The authors judged a highly shared variant cluster likely a sequencing artifact.

This clone was seen once. Its antigen is undetermined. Amplification used 60 Vbeta primers and 13 Jbeta primers. Clones were read by immunoSEQ multiplex PCR, and TCRdb kept only the in-frame ones, dropping some. This table has about 200,000 clones, roughly 72% appearing once. This TCR derives from a man aged 30-40 years in good health and CMV-seronegative. The sample comprised PBMCs.

The CDR3 sequence: CASSDPRRADLEQFF. The CDR3 DNA reads TGTGCCAGCAGCGATCCACGGAGGGCCGACCTTGAGCAGTTCTTC. The rearrangement links TRBV7-9 to TRBJ2-1; the D gene is possibly TRBD2 (6 bases). Trimming pared 5 bases from V and 9 bases from J, leaving 20 bases between. Germline CDR1 reads SEHNR; CDR2 reads FQNEAQ (reference sequence). There are 15 residues in the CDR3.